One TCR beta chain is described in this entry. An input of roughly 0.5 to 1 ug of RNA was subjected to reverse transcription using random hexamers. immunoSEQ multiplex PCR amplified TCR beta CDR3 across 54 Vbeta, 13 Jbeta. MiXCR was run by TCRdb on the immunoSEQ multiplex PCR reads, yielding one entry per CDR3 protein. The top ten hold roughly 0.12% of the sample, which has about 120,000 distinct CDR3 sequences, about 90% seen once. CD8+ and CD4+ blood T cells underwent TCR beta sequencing. Matched for age and sex, the controls were healthy donors. The authors negatively isolated CD8+ and CD4+ T cells and FACS-enriched TEMRA cells. This specimen comes from a study of CD8 T cells in Susac syndrome. The CDR3 runs 11 residues. The V and J ends lost 4 bases and 6 bases respectively, with 9 bases between them. Germline values: CDR1 SQVTM, CDR2 ANQGSEA.

This chain joins TRBV29-1 and TRBJ1-2; D is unclear. Sequencing was performed on CD8+ T cells from PBMCs. The origin of this receptor is a human donor in good health. In DNA form, the CDR3 reads TGCAGCGTTGGGCCGACGGATGGCTACACCTTC. Its protein product is CSVGPTDGYTF.